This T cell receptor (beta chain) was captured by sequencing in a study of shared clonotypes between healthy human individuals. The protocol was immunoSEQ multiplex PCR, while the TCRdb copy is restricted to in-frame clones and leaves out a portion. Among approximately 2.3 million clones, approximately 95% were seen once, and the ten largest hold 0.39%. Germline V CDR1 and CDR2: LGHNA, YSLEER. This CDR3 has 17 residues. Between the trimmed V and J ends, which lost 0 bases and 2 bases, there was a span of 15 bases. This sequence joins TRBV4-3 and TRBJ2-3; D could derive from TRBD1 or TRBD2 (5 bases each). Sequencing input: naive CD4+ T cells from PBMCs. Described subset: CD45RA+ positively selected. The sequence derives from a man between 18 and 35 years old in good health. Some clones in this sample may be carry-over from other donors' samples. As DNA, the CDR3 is TGCGCCAGCAGCCAAGATCCGGTGGGGCGGGCCACAGATACGCAGTATTTT. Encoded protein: CASSQDPVGRATDTQYF.